The present TCR beta chain was sequenced within a study of cytomegalovirus exposure and HLA in healthy donors (dated 2017 in TCRdb). For the wider study: An earlier analysis of roughly 630 of the donors reported about 250 Gb of sequence data and some 120 million unique TCR beta sequences from around 200 million T cells. Around 320 gigabases of sequencing data and approximately 93 million unique TCR sequences were included in an early release covering about 700 HLA-typed donors. The genetic ancestry cluster associated with self-reported Caucasian donors included about 81% of the roughly 360 genotyped donors. The study was designed to test whether signatures of past pathogen exposure could be identified by cataloging public T cell receptors. Using immunosequencing, the study profiled T cell repertoires from 500 to 800 subjects and related those repertoires to cytomegalovirus serostatus. In addition to the first cohort of hundreds of subjects, a separate validation cohort of approximately 130 different subjects was used. High-throughput TCR immunosequencing, statistical association of individual TCRs with disease status, and machine learning were combined to predict cytomegalovirus infection status. In a later analysis, previously published TCR beta repertoires from 666 donors were re-analyzed and high-resolution HLA genotyping was added so that TCR occurrence patterns could be studied. Rather than drawing on any new phenotypic data, the later analysis identified candidate immune exposures from TCR beta sequences and the way those sequences occurred across donors. To decide whether each TCR beta V gene segment behaved as functional or pseudogenic, an earlier analysis of several hundred of the donors relied on high-throughput TCR beta sequencing. Alongside the repertoire data, information on donor age, sex, ethnicity and CMV serostatus was compiled. In a later genetic analysis, genome-wide SNP genotypes for about 55% of the 666 donors were used, and that subset was treated as a discovery cohort. All discovery cohort repertoires had been generated using a single sequencing platform. HLA typing included class I and class II loci at four-digit resolution. Typing coverage differed by locus: A, B, C, DRB1 and DQB1 were typed in about 620-640 donors, DQA1 in around 500, DPA1 in roughly 590, and DPB1 in just under 490. Five DR-DQ haplotypes were treated as single units for association and clustering because of strong linkage in the cohort. Across approximately 400 genotyped donors of the cohort, an average of roughly 200,000 unique TCR beta nucleotide sequences per donor were sequenced, and approximately 17% of those sequences were non-productive. The study at large found these results: According to a later genetic analysis, donors in an Asian-associated ancestry cluster had fewer N-insertions in productive TCRs than the roughly 700-donor mean. Three of the identified cytomegalovirus-associated TCR beta chains were confirmed in vitro to be specific for cytomegalovirus antigens. The study listed 170 or so TCR beta chains as associated with cytomegalovirus. In a later analysis, HLA-associated TCR beta chains were found to be more clonally expanded and to have lower generation probabilities than equally common non-associated chains. An association between a missense DCLRE1C variant and V-gene and J-gene trimming of TCR beta chains was found in a later genetic analysis and replicated in an independent cohort. HLA typing was unavailable for some donors at each locus, so association tests used only the typed subset. An earlier analysis of 450 to 750 of the donors showed that most TCR beta V segments appeared in productive rearrangements either about 90% or about 30% of the time, which broadly matched IMGT annotations. Presence/absence analyses assumed roughly uniform sequencing depth across donors, an assumption that may not hold. About 15 rarely observed V segments, including chromosome 9 orphons, were excluded from the earlier analysis of approximately 500 of the donors because counts were too low. In a later analysis, TCR association rates were found to vary across HLA loci, with the most associated TCRs seen for DRB1 alleles and the fewest for HLA-C alleles. A further reported finding was that TCR beta sequences accurately predicted the HLA-A and HLA-B alleles for most subjects in the first cohort. Correlated functional status among segregating V segments might be attributable to linkage disequilibrium, but an unknown experimental factor could not be ruled out. Some IMGT-functional V segments, including TRBV6-2 and TRBV6-3, could not be distinguished by the 87-base-pair reads and were therefore excluded. The authors suggested that the approach could potentially be extended to other disease states and immunological phenotypes. Most CMV-associated TCR beta chains appeared to be HLA-restricted in a later analysis, and the HLA associations seemed to be driven largely by CMV exposure. The classifier was reported to diagnose cytomegalovirus status with high specificity and sensitivity in both the original and validation cohorts. Only TCR beta chains were sequenced in this cohort, and the absence of alpha or paired-chain data limited detectable features. For the cohort, immune exposure information was limited to CMV serostatus. At a false discovery rate of 0.05, a later analysis linked 15,000 to 20,000 TCR beta sequences to specific HLA alleles. According to a later analysis, parvovirus B19, influenza, CMV and Epstein-Barr virus appeared linked to several top co-occurrence clusters. A cluster of highly shared sequence variants was judged likely to represent a technical artifact of the sequencing pipeline. When HLA alleles, especially DR and DQ, strongly co-occurred, attributing TCR associations to individual alleles was difficult. While some public TCRs were present in many individuals, most TCR sequences turned up only very rarely across donors.

Library preparation used the immunoSEQ multiplex PCR assay. For the multiplex PCR, a mixture combining 60 forward primers for TCR Vbeta segments and 13 reverse primers for TCR Jbeta segments was used. Amplification of the CDR3 region of rearranged TCR beta genes was performed with a multiplex PCR assay on genomic DNA. The amplified TCR beta libraries were sequenced on the Illumina HiSeq System as 87-base-pair reads. The source study handled its data this way. In a later analysis, 77 million or so unique TCR beta chains were counted across the roughly 610 repertoires, and approximately 11 million of these chains were shared by at least two donors. A nearest-neighbor algorithm error-corrected the raw reads and collapsed the reads into unique sequences, merging closely related sequences to remove PCR and sequencing errors. V, D and J gene segments were assigned by aligning CDR3 sequences to IMGT reference sequences. For a sequence to be retained, a match of at least six nucleotides was required to both a V gene segment and a J gene segment. Rearrangements were called productive when the CDR3 lacked stop codons and stayed in frame with V and J; all others were non-productive. Following IMGT convention, CDR3 was defined as the stretch from the second conserved V-encoded cysteine to the conserved J-encoded phenylalanine. Sequences without an unambiguous match to a single V gene segment were excluded from the earlier analysis of 450 to 650 of the donors. In an earlier analysis of approximately 560 of the donors, a V segment was called functional when productive rearrangements were above 56.7%, and segregating when the standard deviation between donors exceeded 5%. A statistical classification framework was developed to diagnose cytomegalovirus status using the catalog of TCR beta chain sequences. V and J gene assignment, in a later analysis, came from comparing TCR nucleotide sequences with IMGT/GENE-DB human TR gene sequences. A later analysis assigned CDR3 sequences and most-parsimonious VDJ recombination scenarios with the TCRdist pipeline. A later analysis defined each TCR beta chain by its CDR3 amino acid sequence plus V-gene family, and excluded reads lacking a unique V-gene family. To address suspected cross-contamination and a sequencing artifact, a later analysis removed 550 to 750 highly shared, low-generation-probability nucleotide sequences. A later analysis calculated a clonal expansion index for each public chain from normalized within-repertoire ranks of inferred template counts. In a later analysis, generation probabilities were computed with a VDJ recombination model fitted to out-of-frame rearrangements, and the resulting probabilities were checked against IGoR. A later analysis scored TCR-TCR, TCR-HLA and TCR-CMV co-occurrence with hypergeometric tests, applying a repertoire-size bias correction to TCR pairs. False discovery rates were estimated in a later analysis by permuting HLA or CMV assignments 20 times. In a later analysis, co-occurring TCRs were grouped using DBSCAN, with TCRdist sequence similarity added in when clustering inside HLA-allele-positive subsets. Repertoires with fewer than 30,000 or more than 120,000 public chains, plus five repertoires with anomalous nucleotide sharing, were excluded from co-occurrence clustering. TCRdb stores this immuneACCESS table with in-frame sequences only. Part of the clones is absent; in the studies checked, under half of the shortfall reflects unresolved V genes, and no reason is known for the rest. The DNA gave D and trimming, while V, J and clone size come from that table. The sample has 95,000 to 150,000 clones on record, 77% of them singletons. The ten largest make up approximately 3.7% of the sample.

The cohort comprised hundreds of healthy bone marrow donors. Cohort members were all nominally healthy when sampled, although unrecorded immune exposures were likely present. CMV serostatus was recorded as positive for 250 to 300 and negative for about half of the 666 cohort members, whereas no CMV serostatus was recorded for the donor in question. A peripheral blood sample was collected from each donor, and TCR beta sequencing was performed on peripheral blood mononuclear cells. Genomic DNA was extracted from the blood cell samples with the Qiagen DNeasy Blood Extraction Kit. This clone was seen only a few times. Its antigen is unknown. Base quality data are lacking; no much larger clone is found one base away. Trimming costs V 6 bases and J 2 bases, and their ends lie 10 bases apart. CDR1 and CDR2 (MNHNS, SASEGT) derive from the germline V gene. Its CDR3 holds 13 amino acids, cysteine through phenylalanine. Only the CDR3 portion is preserved as DNA: 39 bases, with reading frame beginning at the first base.

This clonotype originated in a human donor in good health. The rearranged segments are TRBV6-1 and TRBJ1-2, with the D gene not clear enough to name. Sequenced: PBMCs. The DNA is as follows: TGTGCCAGCAGCGGGTCGAACAACTATGGCTACACCTTC. Its protein reads: CASSGSNNYGYTF.